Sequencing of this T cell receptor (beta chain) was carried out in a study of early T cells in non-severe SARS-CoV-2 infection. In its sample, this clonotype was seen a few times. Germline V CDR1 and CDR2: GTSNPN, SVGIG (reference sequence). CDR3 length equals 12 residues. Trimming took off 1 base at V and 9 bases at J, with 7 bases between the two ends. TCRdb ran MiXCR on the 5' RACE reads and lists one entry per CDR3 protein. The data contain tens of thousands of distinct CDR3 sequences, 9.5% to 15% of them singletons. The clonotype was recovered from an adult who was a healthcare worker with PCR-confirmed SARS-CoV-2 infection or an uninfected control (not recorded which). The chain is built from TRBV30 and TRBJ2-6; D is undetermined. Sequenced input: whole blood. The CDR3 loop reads CAWSGADNVLTF. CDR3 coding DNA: TGTGCCTGGAGTGGGGCCGACAACGTCCTGACTTTC. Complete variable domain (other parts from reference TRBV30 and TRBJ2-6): SQTIHQWPATLVQPVGSPLSLECTVEGTSNPNLYWYRQAAGRGLQLLFYSVGIGQISSEVPQNLSASRPQDRQFILSSKKLLLSDSGFYLCAWSGADNVLTFGAGSRLTVL.